This T cell receptor beta chain was found in a study of early stage breast cancer tumors. In the study overall: Each sample averaged around 10-fold read coverage.

Blood replicates held 0.5 ug DNA, tumor or normal breast 1.5 ug, two each. The protocol was immunoSEQ multiplex PCR, while the TCRdb copy is restricted to in-frame clones and leaves out a portion. The repertoire holds about 21,000 clones, more than 75% seen once, with about a quarter in the top ten. This CDR3 has 13 amino acids. Germline V lookup: CDR1 ENHRY, CDR2 SYGVKD. V was pared by 3 bases and J by 6 bases, with 12 bases between. Study conclusions and caveats: Comparing each tissue with blood distinguished tumor from normal in about 90% of the 16 patients. Compared with adjacent normal breast, tumors showed 2 to 2.5-fold denser, more clonal T cells.

Concerning this clone itself: Its antigen remains unknown.

The TCR comes from a person aged 60 to 70 with breast cancer. V gene TRBV10-3 combines with J gene TRBJ2-7; D is undetermined. The sequenced sample consisted of blood. Here the CDR3 DNA reads TGTGCCATCAGTGATCCGAAGGGTGCCGAGCAGTACTTC. This translates into CAISDPKGAEQYF.